This entry lists 13 T cell receptor beta chains sequenced from one sample in a study of shared clonotypes between healthy human individuals. This table comes from immunoSEQ multiplex PCR, and its TCRdb copy is limited to in-frame clones, with some not included. The profile shows over a million clones, roughly 96% of them singletons. Input material: naive CD4+ T cells sorted from blood. Subset given: CD45RA+ positively selected. All receptors derive from a man in his thirties or forties in good health.

This clone was seen a single time. V and J are TRBV5-1 and TRBJ2-1; 8 bases match TRBD1. CDR3 length: 15 amino acids. After removal of 4 bases from V and 0 bases from J, the junction contained 3 bases not matched to a gene. CDR1 and CDR2 (germline): SGHRS, YFSETQ. The CDR3 reads CASSATGDSYNEQFF. The CDR3 coding sequence is TGCGCCAGCAGCGCGACAGGGGACTCCTACAATGAGCAGTTCTTC.

The chain joins TRBV7-6 to TRBJ2-2, with a possible D match to TRBD1 (6 bases). CDR3 length equals 13 residues. The ends were cut back, 1 base at V and 13 bases at J, with 13 bases in the middle. Germline CDR1 SGHVS, CDR2 FNYEAQ. The CDR3 DNA sequence: TGTGCCAGCAGCTTAGAACAGGGCTCCGCGCTGTTTTTT. This translates into CASSLEQGSALFF.

V and J are TRBV19 and TRBJ2-1; 7 positions agree with TRBD2. V trimming: 2 bases; J trimming: 7 bases; junction bases outside the gene matches: 11. Per the germline V gene, CDR1 is LNHDA and CDR2 is SQIVND (reference sequence). The CDR3 runs 16 residues. The CDR3 coding sequence is TGTGCCAGTAGTATAAATCAACTAGGCGGGAGAAATGAGCAGTTCTTC. This translates into CASSINQLGGRNEQFF.

The V call is TRBV5-5, the J call TRBJ2-7, with D unclear. Trimming pared 0 bases from V and 2 bases from J, leaving 6 bases between. Germline loops: CDR1 SGHKS, CDR2 YYEKEE (reference sequence). CDR3 length: 13 residues. This CDR3 is CASSLVAAYEQYF. The CDR3 bases are TGTGCCAGCAGCTTGGTGGCAGCCTACGAGCAGTACTTC.

The CDR3 sequence: CASRASDRPAGGYTF. The DNA of the CDR3 is TGTGCCAGCAGGGCCTCAGACAGGCCAGCTGGTGGCTACACCTTC. The chain is built from TRBV28 and TRBJ1-2; perhaps TRBD1 as D (6 bases). Germline CDR1 reads MDHEN; CDR2 reads SYDVKM. CDR3 size: 15 residues. With 6 bases removed from V and 7 bases from J, the gap between germline ends came to 21 bases.

The chain uses TRBV5-1 and TRBJ2-5, with 7 bases matching TRBD2. Germline lookup yields CDR1 SGHRS and CDR2 YFSETQ. The junction had 5 bases not matched to a gene; V was cut back by 3 bases and J by 3 bases. The CDR3 has 14 residues. CDR3 protein: CASSSPGGKETQYF. CDR3 bases: TGCGCCAGCAGCTCCCCGGGGGGAAAAGAGACCCAGTACTTC. The complete variable domain, with remaining parts taken from reference TRBV5-1 and TRBJ2-5, reads KAGVTQTPRYLIKTRGQQVTLSCSPISGHRSVSWYQQTPGQGLQFLFEYFSETQRNKGNFPGRFSGRQFSNSRSEMNVSTLELGDSALYLCASSSPGGKETQYFGPGTRLLVL.

This clone turned up a few times. The J gene is TRBJ2-2, the V gene TRBV6-5; D remains unclear. This CDR3 is 12 amino acids long. Trimming pared 5 bases from V and 6 bases from J, leaving 7 bases between. The germline V gene has CDR1 MNHEY and CDR2 SVGAGI. The CDR3 DNA reads as TGTGCCAGCAGTCTTCGATCCGGGGAGCTGTTTTTT. Protein: CASSLRSGELFF.

The chain uses TRBV20-1 and TRBJ2-3; D may be TRBD2 (5 bases). The CDR3 spans 11 residues. V shed 6 bases and J shed 6 bases, with 10 bases lying between them. Germline V gene lookup returns CDR1 DFQATT and CDR2 SNEGSKA (reference sequence). The chain's CDR3 is CSAGTRDTQYF. CDR3 bases: TGCAGTGCCGGAACTAGGGATACGCAGTATTTT.

This chain uses TRBV6-1 with TRBJ2-2; TRBD1 might be the D (5 bases). V gave up 9 bases and J gave up 4 bases, with 15 bases separating them. The CDR3 loop spans 14 amino acids. CDR1 is MNHNS and CDR2 is SASEGT in the germline V gene. CDR3 nucleotides: TGTGCCAGTTGGCAAGCAGGGTTCACCGGGGAGCTGTTTTTT. Its translation: CASWQAGFTGELFF.

This clone was seen a single time. V is TRBV30 and J is TRBJ2-7; a possible D gene is TRBD2 (5 bases). The CDR3 is 13 residues long. CDR1 is GTSNPN, CDR2 SVGIG, per germline (reference sequence). Trimming took 3 bases from V and 2 from J, leaving 11 bases between them. CDR3 DNA sequence: TGTGCCTGGAGCCACGGGGTTACCTACGAGCAGTACTTC. As protein: CAWSHGVTYEQYF.

Regarding this clone: Other DNA sequences in this specimen translate into the identical CDR3. The chain links TRBV9 to TRBJ2-5; no definite D call. The CDR3 is 12 residues long. Trimming pared 0 bases from V and 1 base from J, leaving 1 base between. Germline values: CDR1 SGDLS, CDR2 YYNGEE. CDR3 DNA sequence: TGTGCCAGCAGCGTAGGCCAAGAGACCCAGTACTTC. Protein product: CASSVGQETQYF.

With respect to this clone: This CDR3 is also generated by other DNA sequences in the sample. The V and J genes are TRBV9 and TRBJ2-1; 9 nucleotides line up with TRBD2. With V trimmed by 0 bases and J by 5 bases, 3 bases remained unmatched. The CDR3 is 15 residues long. Germline-derived CDR1 and CDR2 are SGDLS and YYNGEE. This CDR3 is CASSVGSSGNNEQFF. The CDR3 DNA reads as TGTGCCAGCAGCGTAGGGTCTAGCGGGAACAATGAGCAGTTCTTC.

The V gene is TRBV19, the J gene TRBJ1-5, with TRBD1 identical over 11 bases. The V segment lost 4 bases and the J segment 1 base; nucleotides outside the gene matches: 15. Germline V gene lookup returns CDR1 LNHDA and CDR2 SQIVND (reference sequence). The CDR3 covers 20 residues. CDR3 DNA sequence: TGTGCCAGTAGTACCCACGGGACAGGGGGGAGGGGGAAGAGCAATCAGCCCCAGCATTTT. This gives the protein CASSTHGTGGRGKSNQPQHF.